A selection of T cell receptor beta chains follows, all from one sample in a study of cytomegalovirus exposure and HLA in healthy donors. Data came from immunoSEQ multiplex PCR; TCRdb stores just in-frame clones and leaves some out. The sample has about 190,000 clones; 75% to 90% are singletons. The sequenced sample was PBMCs. These receptors all stem from a man aged 25 to 40 in good health and CMV-seronegative. Both conserved end residues are part of each CDR3. The D gene is left open where the match is weak. Size tells how often a clone was seen (once, few, many) or the class of an expanded clone, and some rows leave it out.

V gene	D gene	clone size	J gene	CDR3 protein	CDR3 DNA
TRBV27	NA	NA	TRBJ1-6	CASSQRTDGSSPLHF	TGTGCCAGCAGTCAAAGGACAGATGGGAGTTCACCCCTCCACTTT
TRBV6-4	TRBD1	NA	TRBJ2-1	CASSDDRTGSYNEQFF	TGTGCCAGCAGTGACGACAGGACAGGCTCCTACAATGAGCAGTTCTTC
TRBV6-1	TRBD1	NA	TRBJ2-1	CASKGAPDEQFF	TGTGCCAGTAAGGGGGCTCCTGATGAGCAGTTCTTC
TRBV12-5	NA	NA	TRBJ2-5	CASGPGTEETQYF	TGTGCTAGTGGTCCCGGGACTGAAGAGACCCAGTACTTC
TRBV28	NA	NA	TRBJ2-7	CASSFGGGLFGQYF	TGTGCCAGCAGTTTTGGTGGGGGGTTATTCGGGCAGTACTTC
TRBV6-6	TRBD1	NA	TRBJ1-3	CASSDRGQAGNTIYF	TGTGCCAGCAGTGACCGGGGACAGGCCGGAAACACCATATATTTT
TRBV14	TRBD1	NA	TRBJ2-5	CASSQRQPGTGGKTQYF	TGTGCCAGCAGCCAAAGGCAACCCGGGACAGGGGGAAAGACCCAGTACTTC
TRBV7-2	TRBD1	NA	TRBJ1-1	CASSLVGTANTEAFF	TGTGCCAGCAGCTTAGTCGGGACAGCGAACACTGAAGCTTTCTTT
TRBV4-3	NA	NA	TRBJ1-4	CASSPQMGLNEKLFF	TGCGCCAGCAGCCCCCAAATGGGCCTTAATGAAAAACTGTTTTTT
TRBV7-7	NA	once	TRBJ2-5	CASSPHAGREETQYF	TGTGCTAGCAGCCCCCACGCTGGGAGAGAAGAGACCCAGTACTTC
TRBV5-6	TRBD1	NA	TRBJ1-6	CASSYRDRASPLHF	TGTGCCAGCAGCTACCGGGACAGAGCGTCACCCCTCCACTTT
TRBV2	TRBD1	NA	TRBJ2-3	CASPRTGAGDTQYF	TGTGCCAGCCCAAGGACAGGGGCGGGAGATACGCAGTATTTT
TRBV4-2	TRBD2	once	TRBJ2-1	CASSQDRGTSFKIEQFF	TGTGCCAGCAGCCAAGACAGGGGGACTAGCTTCAAAATTGAGCAGTTCTTC
TRBV5-4	TRBD2	NA	TRBJ2-3	CASSLTSGRAKDTQYF	TGTGCCAGCAGCTTGACTAGCGGGAGGGCCAAAGATACGCAGTATTTT
TRBV6-1	TRBD1	NA	TRBJ2-2	CASSARQGATTGELFF	TGTGCCAGCAGTGCAAGACAGGGTGCCACCACCGGGGAGCTGTTTTTT
TRBV11-3	NA	NA	TRBJ1-1	CASSSRGGNTEAFF	TGTGCCAGCAGCTCCCGGGGGGGGAACACTGAAGCTTTCTTT
TRBV7-2	TRBD2	NA	TRBJ2-3	CASSPRGLAGETSTDTQYF	TGTGCCAGCAGCCCCAGGGGACTAGCGGGGGAAACTAGCACAGATACGCAGTATTTT
TRBV12-1	NA	NA	TRBJ2-7	CASSSGGAGEQYF	TGTGCCAGCTCTAGCGGGGGGGCGGGCGAGCAGTACTTC
TRBV4-1	TRBD2	NA	TRBJ2-7	CASSQVGSGSYEQYF	TGCGCCAGCAGCCAAGTGGGTAGCGGGTCTTACGAGCAGTACTTC
TRBV5-6	NA	NA	TRBJ2-7	CASSLITYEQYF	TGTGCCAGCAGCTTAATAACCTACGAGCAGTACTTC
TRBV7-9	NA	NA	TRBJ2-7	CASSDRNSYEQYF	TGTGCCAGCAGCGACAGAAACTCCTACGAGCAGTACTTC
TRBV5-1	NA	NA	TRBJ2-7	CASSLGSGVHEQYF	TGCGCCAGCAGCTTGGGATCAGGGGTCCACGAGCAGTACTTC
TRBV15	NA	NA	TRBJ2-2	CATSRGIYEGGTGELFF	TGTGCCACCAGCAGAGGGATCTATGAGGGTGGTACCGGGGAGCTGTTTTTT
TRBV2	NA	NA	TRBJ2-2	CASRVRSGYNTGELFF	TGTGCCAGCAGAGTCCGTAGCGGCTATAACACCGGGGAGCTGTTTTTT
TRBV6-1	NA	once	TRBJ1-1	CASSELAVNTEAFF	TGTGCCAGCAGTGAACTCGCAGTGAACACTGAAGCTTTCTTT
TRBV28	TRBD1	NA	TRBJ1-5	CASSRVRGYSNQPQHF	TGTGCCAGCAGCCGCGTCAGGGGGTATAGCAATCAGCCCCAGCATTTT